The clone carrying this T cell receptor beta chain came up a few times. TCRdb reprocessed the 5' RACE reads via MiXCR and lists one record per CDR3 protein. The data show around 410,000 distinct CDR3 sequences, with 20% to 30% seen just once and around 12% held by the top ten. The data stem from a study of T-cell memory formation after mild COVID-19. The V gene's germline CDR1 is DFQATT and CDR2 SNEGSKA (reference sequence). J gave up 4 bases and V 0 bases, and 9 bases lay outside the gene matches. The CDR3 is 18 residues long. The rearrangement links TRBV20-1 to TRBJ2-1; 13 bases are shared with TRBD2. This receptor was taken from an adult woman who had mild COVID-19 (a few samples of this study predate the infection). Cell type and time point are not known. The sample consisted of PBMCs or a T cell subset sorted from them (not recorded which). This chain's CDR3 is CSARDGLGLAGEYNEQFF. The DNA for the CDR3 is TGCAGTGCTAGAGACGGACTAGGACTAGCGGGAGAGTACAATGAGCAGTTCTTC.